A few counts support the clone carrying this TCR beta chain. This specimen belongs to a study of blood T cell repertoires in COVID-19. At the level of the study: Whether acute or convalescent, the COVID-19 samples came from the United States, Italy and Spain. PBMCs, B-cell-depleted T cells, or T cells provided the cDNA or gDNA that made up the material.

Original methodology: Amplified reference gene primers provided the basis for estimating nucleated cell counts. Data came from immunoSEQ multiplex PCR; TCRdb stores just in-frame clones and leaves some out. V and J calls and clone size follow that table, whereas D and trimming were derived from the DNA. The sample includes about 110,000 clones, 70% to 80% seen only once; the top ten take 20% to 25%. The sequence was obtained from a man in his 70s with active or convalescent COVID-19. What was sequenced was peripheral blood.

The CDR3 loop is CASSLNQGEQYF. CDR3 nucleotide sequence: TGTGCCAGCAGTTTAAATCAGGGAGAGCAGTACTTC. The chain couples TRBV12-3 or TRBV12-4 to TRBJ2-7, with D possibly matching TRBD1 (5 bases). The CDR3 is 12 residues long. V lost 2 bases and J 7 bases, leaving 9 bases between the germline ends.